The next 9 T cell receptor beta chains were all read from a single sample in a study of blood T cell repertoires in COVID-19. Method: immunoSEQ multiplex PCR; TCRdb's copy keeps in-frame clones and lacks some. The sample includes a few hundred thousand clones, about 89% of them seen just once. Sequenced material: PBMCs or T cells enriched from blood (not recorded which). All receptors derive from a woman aged 40 to 50 who had recovered from COVID-19.

The chain combines TRBV2 with TRBJ2-3; unclear D gene. The CDR3 is made up of 14 amino acids. V was clipped by 4 bases and J by 1 base, with 9 bases between them. Germline values: CDR1 SNHLY, CDR2 FYNNEI. The CDR3 coding sequence is TGTGCCAGCAGTGTTAGTCTCCGCACAGATACGCAGTATTTT. It is translated as CASSVSLRTDTQYF.

The chain joins TRBV11-2 to TRBJ1-5, with D perhaps TRBD1 (6 bases). The CDR3 contains 18 residues. Germline V gene lookup returns CDR1 SGHAT and CDR2 FQNNGV. With 0 bases removed from V and 3 bases from J, the gap between germline ends came to 18 bases. CDR3 in amino acids: CASSLEARARGFNQPQHF. In DNA form, the CDR3 reads TGTGCCAGCAGCTTAGAGGCTCGGGCCAGGGGATTCAATCAGCCCCAGCATTTT. The full variable domain, completed using reference TRBV11-2 and TRBJ1-5, is EAGVAQSPRYKIIEKRQSVAFWCNPISGHATLYWYQQILGQGPKLLIQFQNNGVVDDSQLPKDRFSAERLKGVDSTLKIQPAKLEDSAVYLCASSLEARARGFNQPQHFGDGTRLSIL.

The V gene is TRBV7-2, the J gene TRBJ2-7; TRBD2 aligns across 7 bases. CDR1 is SGHTA and CDR2 is FQGNSA in the germline V gene. The J segment lost 2 bases and the V segment lost 5 bases, leaving 15 bases of the junction unmatched. The CDR3 is 17 amino acids. The CDR3 reads CASSQGPRSGYPYEQYF. The CDR3 DNA is TGTGCCAGCAGCCAAGGTCCCCGTAGCGGGTATCCCTACGAGCAGTACTTC.

In its sample, this clone was seen once. The chain uses TRBV7-3 and TRBJ2-1, with D tentatively TRBD2 (6 bases). V dropped 0 bases and J dropped 2 bases, with 8 bases sitting between them. This CDR3 contains 15 residues. Germline-derived CDR1 and CDR2 are SGHTA and FQGTGA. CDR3 sequence (DNA): TGTGCCAGCAGCTTAACCAGGGAGGCCTACAATGAGCAGTTCTTC. It yields the protein CASSLTREAYNEQFF.

V gene TRBV18 combines with J gene TRBJ2-5, with a tentative D call TRBD2 (6 bases). This CDR3 has 15 amino acids. CDR1 and CDR2 from the germline V gene are KGHSH and LQKENI. V lost 0 bases and J lost 2, with 10 bases in between. CDR3 DNA: TGTGCCAGCTCACCACCGGGACTGCCTCAAGAGACCCAGTACTTC. It translates to CASSPPGLPQETQYF.

The rearrangement links TRBV7-2 to TRBJ2-5; D gene ambiguous. The CDR3 is made up of 15 amino acids. Germline V gene data show CDR1 as SGHTA and CDR2 as FQGNSA. V was trimmed by 0 bases and J by 0 bases, leaving 8 bases between them. The CDR3 DNA is TGTGCCAGCAGCTTAGCGCGCCCCTACCAAGAGACCCAGTACTTC. Its translation: CASSLARPYQETQYF.

This clone was found once. The J gene is TRBJ1-4, the V gene TRBV4-3, with TRBD1 identical over 8 bases. Germline assignment: CDR1 LGHNA and CDR2 YSLEER. The CDR3 is 16 amino acids. After removal of 0 bases from V and 6 bases from J, the junction contained 6 bases not matched to a gene. Here the CDR3 reads CASSQERPRGHEKLFF. The CDR3 nucleotides read TGCGCCAGCAGCCAAGAGAGGCCCAGGGGGCATGAAAAACTGTTTTTT.

This sequence joins TRBV7-6 and TRBJ2-2; D may be TRBD1 (6 bases). The germline CDR1 and CDR2 sequences are SGHVS and FNYEAQ. V lost 6 bases, J lost 0 bases, and 11 bases lay in between. CDR3 length equals 15 residues. CDR3 bases: TGTGCCAGCAGTCCCCGGACAGCGAACACCGGGGAGCTGTTTTTT. It is translated as CASSPRTANTGELFF.

The chain uses TRBV18 and TRBJ1-1; D gene ambiguous. CDR1 and CDR2 from the germline V gene are KGHSH and LQKENI. The CDR3 contains 12 residues. V lost 4 bases to trimming and J lost 1 base, with 4 bases between them. In DNA, the CDR3 is TGTGCCAGCTCACGGGCGAACACTGAAGCTTTCTTT. Amino acid sequence: CASSRANTEAFF. The complete variable domain, with remaining parts taken from reference TRBV18 and TRBJ1-1, reads NAGVMQNPRHLVRRRGQEARLRCSPMKGHSHVYWYRQLPEEGLKFMVYLQKENIIDESGMPKERFSAEFPKEGPSILRIQQVVRGDSAAYFCASSRANTEAFFGQGTRLTVV.